The next 8 T cell receptor beta chains were all read from a single sample in a study of human T cells and chemical hapten exposure. The time point: patch test 1, 2 weeks after DPC sensitization. Treatment: therapeutic diphenylcyclopropenone sensitization with weekly scalp DPC. TCRdb itself ran the RACE reads through MiXCR, one entry per CDR3 protein. Here the sample spans tens of thousands of distinct CDR3 sequences, roughly 10% being singletons. This specimen consisted of whole blood, obtained in connection with sensitization to the hapten diphenylcyclopropenone (DPC). Receptor source: a woman aged 50 to 60 with alopecia areata. Some clones in this sample may be carry-over from other donors' samples.

The gene calls are TRBV11-2 and TRBJ1-3; unclear D gene. The V gene's germline CDR1 is SGHAT and CDR2 FQNNGV. The CDR3 has 15 amino acids. With 5 bases removed from V and 1 base from J, the gap between germline ends came to 12 bases. CDR3 amino acids: CASSTYSHSGNTIYF. The DNA for the CDR3 is TGTGCCAGCAGCACGTACTCTCATTCTGGAAACACCATATATTTT.

In its sample, this clonotype was seen many times. The rearrangement links TRBV11-3 to TRBJ2-2; 7 nucleotides match TRBD1. Looked up from germline, CDR1 is SGHNT and CDR2 is YENEEA. J was trimmed by 0 bases and V by 6 bases; bases with no gene match: 7. The CDR3 has 16 residues. CDR3 sequence: CASSSGTDPNTGELFF. The CDR3 DNA sequence: TGTGCCAGCAGTTCTGGGACAGACCCGAACACCGGGGAGCTGTTTTTT.

This clonotype was observed many times. The chain couples TRBV6-2 or TRBV6-3 to TRBJ1-1; 7 bases map to TRBD1. This CDR3 spans 13 amino acids. J lost 6 bases, V lost 0 bases, and 1 base had no gene match. Germline V lookup: CDR1 MNHEY, CDR2 SVGEGT. CDR3 sequence: CASSYSGQPEAFF. CDR3 DNA: TGTGCCAGCAGTTACTCGGGACAGCCTGAAGCTTTCTTT.

This chain joins TRBV7-9 and TRBJ2-1, with 11 bases that match TRBD2. CDR3 size: 12 residues. With V trimmed by 10 bases and J by 11 bases, 7 bases remained unmatched. The germline CDR1 and CDR2 sequences are SEHNR and FQNEAQ (reference sequence). The CDR3 region is CATGTSGNKQFF. For the CDR3, the DNA is TGTGCCACCGGGACTAGCGGAAATAAGCAGTTCTTC.

The table lists this clonotype with a few counts. The chain couples TRBV20-1 to TRBJ2-1; no clear D. This CDR3 comprises 17 residues. CDR1 and CDR2 from the germline V gene are DFQATT and SNEGSKA (reference sequence). The V gene lost 6 bases and the J gene lost 4 bases, with 25 bases spanning the gap. CDR3 DNA sequence: TGCAGTGCGGAATCTGACTTCTTGGAACCGAGTTACAATGAGCAGTTCTTC. This gives the protein CSAESDFLEPSYNEQFF.

This clonotype was observed at least ten times. V and J are TRBV18 and TRBJ2-7; the D is unclear. Germline V gene data show CDR1 as KGHSH and CDR2 as LQKENI. V was shortened by 2 bases and J by 2 bases, with 10 bases between the two germline ends. The CDR3 covers 14 residues. In nucleotides, the CDR3 is TGTGCCAGCTCACCATCTCCAGGACCCTACGAGCAGTACTTC. This encodes CASSPSPGPYEQYF. The variable domain in full, with the rest retrieved from reference TRBV18 and TRBJ2-7, is NAGVMQNPRHLVRRRGQEARLRCSPMKGHSHVYWYRQLPEEGLKFMVYLQKENIIDESGMPKERFSAEFPKEGPSILRIQQVVRGDSAAYFCASSPSPGPYEQYFGPGTRLTVT.

The chain couples TRBV28 to TRBJ2-5; D unresolved. CDR1 and CDR2 (germline): MDHEN, SYDVKM. The CDR3 has 14 residues. V was pared by 2 bases and J by 4 bases, with 11 bases between. The CDR3 here is CASSLIGRPETQYF. CDR3 coding DNA: TGTGCCAGCAGTTTAATAGGACGGCCAGAGACCCAGTACTTC.

The CDR3 spells CARIPGQGARPQHF. CDR3 nucleotides: TGTGCCCGGATTCCCGGACAGGGGGCCCGGCCCCAGCATTTT. This chain uses TRBV30 with TRBJ1-5; TRBD1 agrees at 11 bases. This CDR3 spans 14 amino acids. Germline CDR1 and CDR2: GTSNPN and SVGIG (reference sequence). Unmatched junction bases numbered 12, after V lost 8 bases and J lost 9 bases.